Listed below are T cell receptor beta chains from one sample, sequenced in a study of graft-versus-host responses after intestinal transplantation. These receptors' targets are unknown. Generated by immunoSEQ multiplex PCR, the TCRdb table keeps only in-frame clones and is missing some. This table has about 110,000 clones, approximately 90% appearing once. The input for sequencing was unstimulated CD4+ T cells sorted from spleen or lymph node cells, taken before transplant. These receptor sequences come from a human donor who was the organ donor for an intestinal transplant. CDR3s include the opening cysteine and the closing phenylalanine or tryptophan. A D gene is named only where the DNA matches it firmly. Size tells how often a clone was seen (once, few, many) or the class of an expanded clone, and some rows leave it out.

J gene,V gene,D gene,clone size,CDR3 DNA,CDR3 protein
TRBJ2-7,TRBV18,TRBD2,NA,TGTGCCAGCTCACGAGCGGGAGTAGGCTACGAGCAGTACTTC,CASSRAGVGYEQYF
TRBJ1-1,TRBV2,NA,NA,TGTGCCAGCAGCGCCGGACAGAATGAAGCTTTCTTT,CASSAGQNEAFF
TRBJ1-5,TRBV19,NA,NA,TGTGCCAGTAGTCGGAACACACCACTCAATCAGCCCCAGCATTTT,CASSRNTPLNQPQHF
TRBJ2-4,TRBV13,TRBD1,NA,TGTGCCAGCAGCGCGGACAGGTTGAAAAACATTCAGTACTTC,CASSADRLKNIQYF
TRBJ1-1,TRBV11-2,NA,NA,TGTGCCAGCAGCGCCATCGGACGATCGAACACTGAAGCTTTCTTT,CASSAIGRSNTEAFF
TRBJ2-3,TRBV9,NA,NA,TGTGCCAGCCAGGGAGCTTGGACAGATACGCAGTATTTT,CASQGAWTDTQYF
TRBJ1-2,TRBV5-4,NA,NA,TGTGCCAGCAGCTGGGACACTCATGACTATGGCTACACCTTC,CASSWDTHDYGYTF
TRBJ1-2,TRBV6-1,NA,NA,TGTGCCAGCACCCCGAGGGAGGGCTATGGCTACACCTTC,CASTPREGYGYTF
TRBJ2-5,TRBV5-1,NA,NA,TGCGCCAGCAGCTTGGAACGGGCCCTAGAGACCCAGTACTTC,CASSLERALETQYF
TRBJ2-3,TRBV7-3,TRBD2,NA,TGTGCCAGCAGCTTAGGGACTAGCGGGGGGGATACGCAGTATTTT,CASSLGTSGGDTQYF
TRBJ2-7,TRBV2,NA,few,TGTGCCAGCAGTGAAGAACAGGGCACCGAGCAGTACTTC,CASSEEQGTEQYF
TRBJ1-1,TRBV5-4,TRBD1,NA,TGTGCCAGCAGCCCCAGGGACAGGGGGCCATTAAACACTGAAGCTTTCTTT,CASSPRDRGPLNTEAFF
TRBJ2-3,TRBV10-3,NA,NA,TGTGCCATCAGCCTAGAAAATCGGGGGAGCACAGATACGCAGTATTTT,CAISLENRGSTDTQYF
TRBJ1-4,TRBV5-1,TRBD1,once,TGCGCCAGCAGCTTGGGGCCCAGGGGGCGGTCTAATGAAAAACTGTTTTTT,CASSLGPRGRSNEKLFF
TRBJ2-3,TRBV7-2,TRBD2,NA,TGTGCCAGCAGCTCGGGTCGGGGGGGCACAGATACGCAGTATTTT,CASSSGRGGTDTQYF
TRBJ2-3,TRBV6-1,NA,once,TGTGCCAGCAGTGAAGACAGGGTTCTCGCAGATACGCAGTATTTT,CASSEDRVLADTQYF
TRBJ1-2,TRBV5-1,NA,NA,TGCGCCAGCAGGGACGGACTTAACTATGGCTACACCTTC,CASRDGLNYGYTF
TRBJ2-7,TRBV4-2,TRBD1,NA,TGTGCCAGCAGCCACTCCTCAAGGGCAAGGGACAGGGCCTACGAGCAGTACTTC,CASSHSSRARDRAYEQYF